Below are 7 T cell receptor beta chains sequenced from a single sample in a study of Graves' ophthalmopathy and Graves' hyperthyroidism. The authors amplified TCR beta CDR3 regions, and they did so from RNA transcripts for repertoire sequencing. HTBI-primed first-round RT-PCR preceded second-round multiplex PCR. One entry per CDR3 protein, called by TCRdb with MiXCR from the multiplex PCR reads. The profile shows about 400,000 distinct CDR3 sequences, about 18% of them singletons. The specimen was peripheral blood. The origin of the receptors is a woman between 18 and 30 years old with Graves' ophthalmopathy.

This clonotype was recorded at least ten times. This chain joins TRBV6-5 and TRBJ2-5; TRBD2 aligns across 12 bases. The germline gives CDR1 MNHEY, CDR2 SVGAGI. V shed 4 bases and J 4 bases; nucleotides not matched to a gene: 4. The CDR3 is 15 amino acids. The CDR3 spells CASSSSGGALETQYF. The CDR3 nucleotides are TGTGCCAGCAGTTCTAGCGGGGGGGCGCTAGAGACCCAGTACTTC.

This clonotype occurred many times. CDR3 sequence (DNA): TGTGCCACCACACCCAGGGGTAGCTCCTACGAGCAGTACTTC. It codes for CATTPRGSSYEQYF. This chain links TRBV28 with TRBJ2-7; possible D gene TRBD1, 6 bases. The germline V gene has CDR1 MDHEN and CDR2 SYDVKM. V was pared by 10 bases and J by 0 bases, with 16 bases between. This CDR3 has 14 amino acids.

This clonotype was detected ten times or more. V and J are TRBV4-3 and TRBJ1-5; D call uncertain. The CDR3 is 13 residues long. With 0 bases removed from V and 5 bases from J, the gap between germline ends came to 5 bases. In germline, CDR1 is LGHNA, CDR2 YSLEER. CDR3 sequence reads: CASSQDTDQPQHF. Written as DNA, the CDR3 is TGCGCCAGCAGCCAAGATACGGATCAGCCCCAGCATTTT.

At least ten counts were recorded for this clonotype. The chain recombines TRBV6-5 with TRBJ1-1; 7 positions agree with TRBD1. Germline V gene data show CDR1 as MNHEY and CDR2 as SVGAGI. CDR3 length: 13 amino acids. After removal of 7 bases from V and 4 bases from J, the junction contained 6 bases not matched to a gene. As DNA, the CDR3 is TGTGCCAGCACCTTCGGGACAGTCACTGAAGCTTTCTTT. Translated: CASTFGTVTEAFF.

The table lists this clonotype with many counts. The chain carries TRBV7-2 and TRBJ2-5; 9 bases fit TRBD1. The CDR3 totals 12 residues. The trim removed 1 base at V and 12 bases at J, leaving 3 bases unmatched. Looked up from germline, CDR1 is SGHTA and CDR2 is FQGNSA. For the CDR3, the DNA is TGTGCCAGCAGCTTAGTAAGGGACAGGGAGTACTTC. It yields the protein CASSLVRDREYF.

Many counts were recorded for this clonotype. This chain uses TRBV4-3 with TRBJ2-7; unclear D gene. CDR1 and CDR2 from the germline V gene are LGHNA and YSLEER. Trimming took 4 bases from V and 2 from J, leaving 18 bases between them. There are 16 residues in the CDR3. CDR3 bases: TGCGCCAGCAGCCTCTCGGTCCCCAAACCACCCTACGAGCAGTACTTC. Its translation: CASSLSVPKPPYEQYF.

This clonotype was counted ten times or more. The rearrangement uses TRBV20-1 and TRBJ1-5; weak D call: TRBD1 (5 bases). This CDR3 spans 16 amino acids. CDR1 is DFQATT and CDR2 is SNEGSKA in the germline V gene (reference sequence). The V end lost 6 bases, the J end lost 0 bases, and 18 bases lay between the germline ends. The CDR3 coding sequence is TGCAGTGCGCCGGGGCCGGGGCGGTATAGCAATCAGCCCCAGCATTTT. Translation gives CSAPGPGRYSNQPQHF.